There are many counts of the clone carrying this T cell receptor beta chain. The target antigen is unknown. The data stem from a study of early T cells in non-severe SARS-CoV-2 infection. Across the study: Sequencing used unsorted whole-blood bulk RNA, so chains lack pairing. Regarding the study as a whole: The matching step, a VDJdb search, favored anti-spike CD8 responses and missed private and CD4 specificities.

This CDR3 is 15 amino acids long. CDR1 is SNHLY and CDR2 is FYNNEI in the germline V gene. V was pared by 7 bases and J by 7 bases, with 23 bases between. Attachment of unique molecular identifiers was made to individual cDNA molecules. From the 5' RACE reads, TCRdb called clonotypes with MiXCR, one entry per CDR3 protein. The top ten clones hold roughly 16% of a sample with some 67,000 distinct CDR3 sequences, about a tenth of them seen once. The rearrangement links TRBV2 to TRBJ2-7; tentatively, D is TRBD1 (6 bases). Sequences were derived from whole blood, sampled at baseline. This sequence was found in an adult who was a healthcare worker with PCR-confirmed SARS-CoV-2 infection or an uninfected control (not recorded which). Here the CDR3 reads CASMGAPPRSEEQYF. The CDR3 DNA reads TGTGCCAGCATGGGGGCGCCCCCCCGCTCGGAGGAGCAGTACTTC.